This T cell receptor (beta chain) is from a study of OX40 agonist ivuxolimab in advanced cancers. About the study as a whole: The costimulatory receptor OX40 (CD134) was targeted by ivuxolimab, a fully human IgG2 agonistic monoclonal antibody. Intravenous ivuxolimab was administered to patients every 2 weeks at six dose levels: 0.01, 0.1, 0.3, 1.5, 3 and 10 mg/kg. Of the roughly 52 dose-escalation patients, hepatocellular carcinoma was present in roughly 19, melanoma in approximately 15, renal cell carcinoma in 9 and head and neck cancer in 9. In the dose-escalation cohort, roughly 82% of patients were male, and the mean age was 60 years with a range of roughly 23 to 90. Patients were allowed to have had prior anti-PD-1, anti-PD-L1 or anti-CTLA-4 therapy, and approximately 39% of the dose-escalation patients had been treated with checkpoint inhibitors. Partial responses occurred in three dose-escalation patients: two with cutaneous melanoma and one with hepatocellular carcinoma. The point of sequencing TCRbeta in the periphery was to test whether ivuxolimab changed TCR sequence diversity and drove clonal T-cell expansion. The paper covers the monotherapy dose-escalation part of the phase I ivuxolimab trial, which included N = 52 patients.

On this clone itself: The antigen this receptor binds is unknown. Per-nucleotide qualities are absent, and no much larger clonotype sits a single base away.

Patients with autoimmune disease history or receiving systemic immunosuppression were excluded from the trial. In every dose cohort, peripheral blood was drawn for TCR sequencing at baseline, cycle 4 day 1, and cycle 7 day 1. Samples were obtained from an open-label, multicenter, first-in-human phase I dose-escalation trial of ivuxolimab. Adults with locally advanced or metastatic head and neck squamous cell, hepatocellular, melanoma or renal cell carcinoma were enrolled in the trial. Before TCR sequencing, CD4+ and CD8+ T cells were separately sorted from peripheral blood. V gives up 0 bases and J gives up 0 bases, and the segment between their germline ends measures 8 bases. Measured from the cysteine to the phenylalanine, the CDR3 is 15 residues long. Kept here is only the CDR3 DNA, which spans 45 bases and is read in frame from base 1. The germline V gene sets CDR1 to SGHTA and CDR2 to FQGNSA.

The investigation overall reported the following: The antigen specificity of the clonally expanded peripheral T cells was not determined. At doses of 0.1 to 3.0 mg/kg, clonal expansion of both CD4+ and CD8+ blood T cells was observed from baseline to week 6. Low levels of normalized T-cell clonal expansion were also shown by some nonresponding patients. After ivuxolimab, more expanded clones were found on average in CD8+ T cells than in CD4+ T cells. In partial responders in the 0.1-3.0 mg/kg groups, normalized peripheral clonal expansion was found to be among the lowest, especially among CD8+ T cells.

Genomic DNA was extracted from sorted cells for sequencing of the TCRbeta CDR3 region. The immunoSEQ Assay was used for sequencing of TCRbeta CDR3 regions. TCRdb re-hosts the immuneACCESS table, in-frame sequences only. Its copies lack some clones; in the studies checked, an unresolved V gene accounts for under half of them, and the cause for the rest is not known. This sample is represented by about 50,000 clones; roughly 85% of them were singletons. The ten top clones hold over 50% of the sample. Source: CD4+ or CD8+ T cells sorted from blood, taken in a trial of the OX40 agonist ivuxolimab. This clonotype was sampled from an adult with an advanced solid tumor such as melanoma, head and neck, liver or kidney cancer. Recombination connected TRBV7-2 to TRBJ1-2, and possibly TRBD1, on 6 matching bases. This receptor has the CDR3 CASSLAEGANYGYTF. At the DNA level, the sequence is TGTGCCAGCAGCTTAGCGGAGGGGGCTAACTATGGCTACACCTTC.